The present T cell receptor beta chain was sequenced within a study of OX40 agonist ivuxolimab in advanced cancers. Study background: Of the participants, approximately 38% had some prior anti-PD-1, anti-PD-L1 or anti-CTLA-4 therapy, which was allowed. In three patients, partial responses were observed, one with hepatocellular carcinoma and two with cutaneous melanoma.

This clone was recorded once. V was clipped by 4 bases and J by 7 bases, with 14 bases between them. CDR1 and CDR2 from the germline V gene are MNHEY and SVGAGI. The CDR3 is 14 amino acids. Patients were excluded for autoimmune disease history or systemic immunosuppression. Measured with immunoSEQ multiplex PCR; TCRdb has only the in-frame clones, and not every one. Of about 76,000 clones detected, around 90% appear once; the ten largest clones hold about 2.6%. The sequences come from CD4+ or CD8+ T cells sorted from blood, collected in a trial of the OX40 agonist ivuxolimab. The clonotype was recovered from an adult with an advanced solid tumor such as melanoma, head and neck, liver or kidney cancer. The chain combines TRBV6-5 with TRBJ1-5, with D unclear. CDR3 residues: CASSFLGFDQPQHF. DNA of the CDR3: TGTGCCAGCAGTTTCTTAGGGTTCGACCAGCCCCAGCATTTT.